This TCR beta chain was profiled in a study of cytomegalovirus exposure and HLA in healthy donors. Details on this clone: Its antigen is currently unknown. The sample has other DNA sequences that encode this CDR3 too.

PCR employed 60 Vbeta and 13 Jbeta primers. Repertoires were generated with immunoSEQ multiplex PCR, while TCRdb's copy carries only in-frame clones and drops some. This repertoire comprises about 130,000 clones; its ten largest clones make up more than 1%. Study observations and caveats: Most TCR beta V segments were productive about 90% or about 30% of the time in an earlier analysis.

Sequencing was carried out using PBMCs. This sequence originates from a man aged 18 to 30 in good health and CMV-seronegative.

The CDR3 here is CASGLAGATGWELFF. The CDR3 DNA is TGTGCCAGCGGACTAGCGGGGGCGACCGGGTGGGAGCTGTTTTTT. This chain links TRBV6-5 with TRBJ2-2, with 13 bases fitting TRBD2. V lost 8 bases to trimming and J lost 9 bases; unmatched junction nucleotides: 9. Germline V gene lookup returns CDR1 MNHEY and CDR2 SVGAGI. This CDR3 spans 15 amino acids.